This T cell receptor (beta chain) appears in the sequencing data of a study of T cells in Graves' hyperthyroidism and ophthalmopathy. Study observations and caveats: Classification by a 13 V-J model distinguished ophthalmopathy from stable hyperthyroidism.

This clonotype has ten or more counts. The antigen is undetermined. This CDR3 comprises 13 residues. Trimming removed 5 bases from V and 6 bases from J; junction bases left unmatched: 6. Germline loops: CDR1 KGHDR, CDR2 SFDVKD. Disease lasting under 3 months, a NOSPECS grade of at least 4, and a Clinical Activity Score of at least 3 were features of the ophthalmopathy patients. RNA transcripts gave rise to amplified TCR beta CDR3 regions. HTBI primers drove first-round RT-PCR of the TCR CDR3. TCRdb used MiXCR to reprocess the multiplex PCR reads, holding one entry per CDR3 protein. This table has 200,000 to 250,000 distinct CDR3 sequences, about a sixth appearing once.

The clonotype was recovered from a woman younger than 35 with Graves' ophthalmopathy. The rearrangement links TRBV24-1 to TRBJ2-7; 7 nucleotides line up with TRBD1. Sequenced: blood. The CDR3 sequence: CATSGQGYPEQYF. The CDR3, as DNA: TGTGCCACCAGTGGACAGGGATACCCCGAGCAGTACTTC.